The 10 T cell receptor beta chains below come from one sample, sequenced in a study of shared T cell receptors in the human thymus. The protocol was immunoSEQ multiplex PCR, while the TCRdb copy is restricted to in-frame clones and leaves out a portion. The sample lists almost 550,000 clones, around three quarters seen once, with more than 0.01% in the top ten. These data also featured in a second study, about human thymus T cells.

The specimen was thymocytes. These receptors originate from a boy in the first two years of life with a congenital heart defect.

This clone was counted between two and nine times. The V and J genes are TRBV5-1 and TRBJ2-7; 8 bases match TRBD1. The CDR3 is made up of 15 amino acids. J lost 1 base, V lost 2 bases, and 5 bases had no gene match. Germline loops: CDR1 SGHRS, CDR2 YFSETQ. CDR3 DNA sequence: TGCGCCAGCAGCTTCGGACAGGGTGGTTCCTACGAGCAGTACTTC. It is translated as CASSFGQGGSYEQYF.

The chain has TRBV6-1 and TRBJ1-1, with TRBD1 as a possible D gene (6 bases). The CDR3 covers 13 residues. The V gene lost 5 bases and the J gene lost 2 bases, with 9 bases spanning the gap. Germline lookup yields CDR1 MNHNS and CDR2 SASEGT. This chain's CDR3 is CASSHRDNTEAFF. The CDR3 DNA reads as TGTGCCAGCAGTCACAGGGATAACACTGAAGCTTTCTTT.

The V gene is TRBV7-2, the J gene TRBJ2-6; D uncertain. The CDR3 is made up of 17 amino acids. Trimming took off 2 bases at V and 0 bases at J, with 11 bases between the two ends. Germline V gives CDR1 SGHTA, CDR2 FQGNSA. CDR3 sequence reads: CASSLKLGRSGANVLTF. The DNA for the CDR3 is TGTGCCAGCAGCTTAAAATTGGGCCGCTCTGGGGCCAACGTCCTGACTTTC.

The chain is built from TRBV6-6 and TRBJ2-5; a weak D match, TRBD1 (6 bases). This CDR3 has 13 amino acids. Germline CDR1 reads MNHNY; CDR2 reads SVGAGI (reference sequence). Trimming took off 5 bases at V and 2 bases at J, with 9 bases between the two ends. In DNA form, the CDR3 reads TGTGCCAGCAGTAGAAGGGGGCAAGAGACCCAGTACTTC. Amino acids: CASSRRGQETQYF.

This clone has only one observation. The chain carries TRBV30 and TRBJ2-2; D not resolved. Trimming shortened V by 4 bases and J by 4 bases, and 10 bases separated the two germline ends. The CDR3 runs 13 residues. Looked up from germline, CDR1 is GTSNPN and CDR2 is SVGIG (reference sequence). The DNA of the CDR3 is TGTGCCTGGACCGACTTGAGCACCGGGGAGCTGTTTTTT. Protein: CAWTDLSTGELFF.

This sequence joins TRBV4-1 and TRBJ2-5, with 10 bases lining up with TRBD2. CDR1 is MGHRA and CDR2 is YSYEKL in the germline V gene. This CDR3 has 17 residues. J was trimmed by 1 base and V by 1 base; bases with no gene match: 6. CDR3 amino acids: CASSQGLSSGSQETQYF. The CDR3 coding sequence is TGCGCCAGCAGCCAAGGTTTGTCTAGCGGGAGCCAAGAGACCCAGTACTTC.

V is TRBV5-4 and J is TRBJ2-7; 14 nucleotides align to TRBD2. The CDR3 has 18 residues. With V trimmed by 1 base and J by 0 bases, 6 bases remained unmatched. Germline loops: CDR1 SGHNT, CDR2 YYREEE (reference sequence). The chain's CDR3 is CASSLSGLAGGSSYEQYF. The CDR3 DNA is TGTGCCAGCAGCTTGAGTGGACTAGCGGGAGGCAGCTCCTACGAGCAGTACTTC.

This sequence joins TRBV29-1 and TRBJ2-3, with 8 bases matching TRBD2. The germline CDR1 and CDR2 sequences are SQVTM and ANQGSEA. The V gene end was trimmed by 1 base and the J gene end by 5 bases; junction bases not matched to a gene: 5. The CDR3 length is 14 residues. CDR3 residues: CSVEGGRRGDTQYF. CDR3 DNA sequence: TGCAGCGTTGAAGGCGGGAGGCGAGGAGATACGCAGTATTTT.

The chain employs TRBV18 and TRBJ1-1, with 11 nucleotides matching TRBD1. The junction had 10 bases not matched to a gene; V was cut back by 4 bases and J by 0 bases. This CDR3 is 18 amino acids long. Germline CDR1 KGHSH, CDR2 LQKENI. For the CDR3, the DNA is TGTGCCAGCTCACATACCGGGACAGGGGGAATCATGAACACTGAAGCTTTCTTT. Translating gives CASSHTGTGGIMNTEAFF.

The V gene is TRBV18, the J gene TRBJ2-3; weak D call: TRBD2 (5 bases). CDR3 size: 16 residues. Germline V lookup: CDR1 KGHSH, CDR2 LQKENI. The V end was cut by 2 bases, the J end by 2 bases, with 14 bases between. The CDR3 bases are TGTGCCAGCTCACCATGGAACGGGGAGCCCACAGATACGCAGTATTTT. Translation gives CASSPWNGEPTDTQYF.